A selection of T cell receptor beta chains follows, all from one sample in a study of blood T cell repertoires in COVID-19. Measured with immunoSEQ multiplex PCR; TCRdb has only the in-frame clones, and not every one. This table holds around 190,000 clones, around nine tenths found once. The sequenced material came from peripheral blood. The receptors were sampled from a human donor in a cohort sampled during active COVID-19. Each CDR3 is given with its conserved first and last residue. A D gene is named only where the DNA matches it firmly. Clone size, where shown, is once, few, many, or a class for clones that have expanded.

>.|.|TRBJ1-2|TRBV5-6
TGTGCCAGCAGCTTGTGGTCAGGCACCTATTCCTATGGCTACACCTTC
CASSLWSGTYSYGYTF
>TRBD1|.|TRBJ1-4|TRBV5-1
TGCGCCAGCAGTTCCCAGGGGGCTAATCATGAAAAACTGTTTTTT
CASSSQGANHEKLFF
>TRBD1|.|TRBJ1-4|TRBV3-1/TRBV3-2
TGTGCCAGCAGCCAAGCCCATTCTTCCGGGACAGGTCGGGTAAAACTGTTTTTT
CASSQAHSSGTGRVKLFF
>.|.|TRBJ1-4|TRBV3-1/TRBV3-2
TGTGCCAGCAGCTACGGACAGAAAAATGAAAAACTGTTTTTT
CASSYGQKNEKLFF
>TRBD2|once|TRBJ2-3|TRBV7-2
TGTGCCAGCAGCCTTTCTAGCGGGGGGGCCTTGGATACGCAGTATTTT
CASSLSSGGALDTQYF
>.|.|TRBJ2-7|TRBV6-2/TRBV6-3
TGTGCCAGCAGTTACGACAGGCCCGACCTCTACGAGCAGTACTTC
CASSYDRPDLYEQYF
>.|.|TRBJ2-5|TRBV7-7
TGTGCTAGCAGCTTAACGCTAGGCGCCCCGACCCAGTACTTC
CASSLTLGAPTQYF
>TRBD1|.|TRBJ2-1|TRBV2
TGTGCCAGTGAACAGGGGGGTTACAATGAGCAGTTCTTC
CASEQGGYNEQFF
>TRBD2|.|TRBJ2-7|TRBV7-2
TGTGCCAGCAGCGATCGGACTAGAACCTACGAGCAGTACTTC
CASSDRTRTYEQYF
>.|once|TRBJ2-1|TRBV6-1
TGTGCCAGCAGTGCTAGACTAGGGAGCATCGTTGGTGAGCAGTTCTTC
CASSARLGSIVGEQFF
>TRBD1|.|TRBJ1-1|TRBV6-5
TGTGCCAGCAGTTCCCACTACACAGGGGGCAATGAAGCTTTCTTT
CASSSHYTGGNEAFF
>.|few|TRBJ1-1|TRBV9
TGTGCCAGCAGCGCGGAAGGGAGACTTACTGAAGCTTTCTTT
CASSAEGRLTEAFF
>TRBD2|.|TRBJ2-7|TRBV11-2
TGTGCCAGCAGAAAGATAGCGGGCTCTACCTACGAGCAGTACTTC
CASRKIAGSTYEQYF
>.|.|TRBJ2-4|TRBV6-1
TGTGCCAGCAGTGTCCGGACTACCTTAATGTTAGCCAAAAACATTCAGTACTTC
CASSVRTTLMLAKNIQYF
>.|.|TRBJ1-1|TRBV7-9
TGTGCCAGCACCGCGGGGTTCACTGAAGCTTTCTTT
CASTAGFTEAFF
>.|.|TRBJ1-2|TRBV24-1
TGTGCCACCAGTGGCAGGGGAACTAACTATGGCTACACCTTC
CATSGRGTNYGYTF
>TRBD2|.|TRBJ2-7|TRBV10-3
TGTGCCATCAGTGAGTCTGCTAGCGGGCGAACCTACGAGCAGTACTTC
CAISESASGRTYEQYF
>TRBD1|.|TRBJ1-2|TRBV12-5
TGTGCTAGTGGATATGACATTTACAGGACAGGGACTTTCTATGGCTACACCTTC
CASGYDIYRTGTFYGYTF